The 28 T cell receptor beta chains in this list originate from one sample, sequenced in a study of identical twins. TCRdb re-derived calls from the 5' RACE reads in MiXCR, one entry per CDR3 protein. The sample has about 530,000 distinct CDR3 sequences, over 12% seen once. The same data also went into a second study, on yellow fever vaccine responses in identical twins.

The specimen sequenced was CD4+ T cells sorted from blood. The receptors were sampled from a woman aged 18-30 years in good health.

This clonotype was seen a few times. The chain has TRBV24-1 and TRBJ2-2; 7 positions match TRBD1. The V and J ends lost 2 bases and 2 bases, in that order; junction bases with no gene match: 4. This CDR3 has 16 residues. CDR1 is KGHDR, CDR2 SFDVKD, per germline. CDR3 sequence (DNA): TGTGCCACCAGTGATTACAGGGACAGTAACACCGGGGAGCTGTTTTTT. Translating it yields CATSDYRDSNTGELFF.

This clonotype was counted between two and nine times. This chain uses TRBV24-1 with TRBJ2-2; D may correspond to TRBD1 or TRBD2 (5 bases each). This CDR3 is 13 amino acids long. V gave up 5 bases and J gave up 3 bases, with 6 bases separating them. Looked up from germline, CDR1 is KGHDR and CDR2 is SFDVKD. CDR3 amino acids: CATSGGYTGELFF. The CDR3 nucleotides read TGTGCCACCAGTGGGGGGTACACCGGGGAGCTGTTTTTT.

J is TRBJ2-5 and V is TRBV2; no clear D. The CDR3 covers 13 residues. V was shortened by 10 bases and J by 5 bases, with 17 bases between the two germline ends. CDR1 and CDR2 (germline): SNHLY, FYNNEI. CDR3 DNA: TGTGCCAACTTCGATACTGTCGTGGAGACCCAGTACTTC. It yields the protein CANFDTVVETQYF. Filled out from reference TRBV2 and TRBJ2-5, the complete variable domain reads EPEVTQTPSHQVTQMGQEVILRCVPISNHLYFYWYRQILGQKVEFLVSFYNNEISEKSEIFDDQFSVERPDGSNFTLKIRSTKLEDSAMYFCANFDTVVETQYFGPGTRLLVL.

The chain joins TRBV3-1 to TRBJ1-6; no clear D gene. The V gene lost 1 base and the J gene lost 14 bases, with 15 bases spanning the gap. The CDR3 spans 14 residues. Germline V gene lookup returns CDR1 LGHDT and CDR2 YNNKEL (reference sequence). The CDR3 spells CASSQGEGRVALHF. The CDR3 nucleotides read TGTGCCAGCAGCCAAGGAGAGGGAAGGGTCGCCCTCCACTTT.

A few counts support this clonotype. CDR3 amino acids: CASSQFRGLYNEQFF. DNA for the CDR3: TGTGCCAGCAGCCAATTCCGCGGCCTTTACAATGAGCAGTTCTTC. The V and J genes are TRBV3-1 and TRBJ2-1; D is undetermined. The CDR3 runs to 15 residues. Germline V CDR1 and CDR2: LGHDT, YNNKEL (reference sequence). Deletions cut 2 bases from V and 4 bases from J, with 12 bases between.

V and J are TRBV12-3 or TRBV12-4 and TRBJ2-1; 8 bases agree with TRBD2. V lost 3 bases to trimming and J lost 8 bases; unmatched junction nucleotides: 9. The CDR3 runs to 15 residues. This chain's CDR3 is CASSFLGRARDEQFF. CDR3 sequence (DNA): TGTGCCAGCAGTTTTCTCGGGAGGGCCAGGGATGAGCAGTTCTTC.

This clonotype was observed a few times. The chain couples TRBV3-1 to TRBJ2-7; D gene ambiguous. The germline V gene has CDR1 LGHDT and CDR2 YNNKEL (reference sequence). Trimming cost V 4 bases and J 3 bases, with 7 bases left between them. The CDR3 length is 12 residues. The CDR3 sequence: CASSLGNYEQYV. DNA for the CDR3: TGTGCCAGCAGCCTCGGAAACTACGAGCAGTACGTC.

The chain recombines TRBV20-1 with TRBJ2-7; D uncertain. CDR1 is DFQATT and CDR2 is SNEGSKA in the germline V gene (reference sequence). This CDR3 has 13 amino acids. The V end was cut by 3 bases, the J end by 1 base, with 10 bases between. The CDR3 DNA sequence: TGCAGTGCTAGGGCAGATAGGTCCTACGAGCAGTACTTC. Its protein product is CSARADRSYEQYF.

This clonotype was counted between two and nine times. V is TRBV5-1 and J is TRBJ2-1; no clear D gene. CDR3 length equals 17 residues. Germline lookup yields CDR1 SGHRS and CDR2 YFSETQ. Trimming took off 4 bases at V and 0 bases at J, with 17 bases between the two ends. CDR3 in DNA: TGCGCCAGCAGCACGGGTGAAAGTCACCGCTCCTACAATGAGCAGTTCTTC. It translates to CASSTGESHRSYNEQFF.

There are a few counts of this clonotype. This sequence joins TRBV7-6 and TRBJ2-7, with a tentative D call TRBD1 (6 bases). CDR1 is SGHVS and CDR2 is FNYEAQ in the germline V gene. The CDR3 is made up of 13 amino acids. Trimming left V 4 bases short and J 7 bases short, with 14 bases between. The CDR3 protein is CASSSQGLVEQYF. The CDR3, as DNA: TGTGCCAGCAGCTCCCAGGGGCTGGTGGAGCAGTACTTC.

This clonotype was seen a few times. Written as DNA, the CDR3 is TGCAGTGCCGTAACCCGTCGGGGGTACAATGAGCAGTTCTTC. Protein: CSAVTRRGYNEQFF. The chain employs TRBV20-1 and TRBJ2-1; a possible D gene is TRBD2 (6 bases). The length of the CDR3 is 14 residues. Germline CDR1 is DFQATT and CDR2 is SNEGSKA (reference sequence). V shed 6 bases and J shed 4 bases, with 16 bases lying between them.

The chain links TRBV11-2 to TRBJ2-1; 10 nucleotides align to TRBD2. The germline V gene has CDR1 SGHAT and CDR2 FQNNGV. This CDR3 comprises 15 residues. V lost 5 bases and J lost 10; bases outside the gene matches: 11. CDR3 in amino acids: CASSPRGAGGLEQFF. CDR3 bases: TGTGCCAGCAGCCCACGGGGAGCGGGGGGGTTGGAGCAGTTCTTC.

The table lists this clonotype with many counts. V gene TRBV12-3 or TRBV12-4 combines with J gene TRBJ1-5; D call uncertain. This CDR3 is built from 14 residues. V was clipped by 5 bases and J by 0 bases, with 8 bases between them. This CDR3 is CASSKDGSNQPQHF. For the CDR3, the DNA is TGTGCCAGCAGTAAGGACGGTAGCAATCAGCCCCAGCATTTT.

This clonotype has more than one count but fewer than ten. CDR3 amino acids: CASSYDRGNEKLFF. Written as DNA, the CDR3 is TGCGCCAGCAGCTACGACAGGGGGAATGAAAAACTGTTTTTT. The chain uses TRBV5-1 and TRBJ1-4; 9 nucleotides align to TRBD1. The germline V gene has CDR1 SGHRS and CDR2 YFSETQ. CDR3 length: 14 residues. With V trimmed by 3 bases and J by 5 bases, 2 bases remained unmatched. The full variable domain, in which reference TRBV5-1 and TRBJ1-4 provide the parts outside the CDR3, is KAGVTQTPRYLIKTRGQQVTLSCSPISGHRSVSWYQQTPGQGLQFLFEYFSETQRNKGNFPGRFSGRQFSNSRSEMNVSTLELGDSALYLCASSYDRGNEKLFFGSGTQLSVL.

This clonotype was detected ten times or more. CDR3 loop: CASSSNTDTQYF. The CDR3 bases are TGTGCCAGCAGTTCCAATACAGATACGCAGTATTTT. The chain uses TRBV12-3 or TRBV12-4 and TRBJ2-3; D unresolved. CDR3 size: 12 residues. V was cut by 4 bases and J by 3 bases, with 5 bases left in between.

This chain connects TRBV5-1 to TRBJ2-1; D uncertain. CDR3 length: 14 residues. The V end lost 4 bases, the J end lost 0 bases, and 8 bases lay between the germline ends. CDR1 and CDR2 (germline): SGHRS, YFSETQ. CDR3 sequence reads: CASSPTDSYNEQFF. In DNA, the CDR3 is TGCGCCAGCAGCCCAACTGACTCCTACAATGAGCAGTTCTTC.

The V and J genes are TRBV27 and TRBJ2-2; possible D gene TRBD1, 5 bases. The ends were cut back, 11 bases at V and 6 bases at J, with 16 bases in the middle. The CDR3 extends over 13 amino acids. Germline lookup yields CDR1 MNHEY and CDR2 SMNVEV (reference sequence). DNA for the CDR3: TGTGCCGTAAGCAGGGCAGCGTCCGGGGAGCTGTTTTTT. Translating gives CAVSRAASGELFF.

The V and J genes are TRBV9 and TRBJ2-7; TRBD2 agrees at 7 bases. This CDR3 is 17 amino acids long. V was clipped by 0 bases and J by 0 bases; unmatched bases: 9. Germline V lookup: CDR1 SGDLS, CDR2 YYNGEE. For the CDR3, the DNA is TGTGCCAGCAGCGTAGCCCCAACTAGCGAGAGCTCCTACGAGCAGTACTTC. Translating gives CASSVAPTSESSYEQYF.

This clonotype appeared a few times. V usage is TRBV28 and J usage is TRBJ2-1; tentatively, D is TRBD1 (5 bases). The V gene lost 6 bases and the J gene lost 0 bases, with 12 bases spanning the gap. Germline-derived CDR1 and CDR2 are MDHEN and SYDVKM. The CDR3 length is 15 residues. The CDR3 here is CASRGALSSYNEQFF. The CDR3 DNA is TGTGCCAGCAGAGGGGCCTTGAGCTCCTACAATGAGCAGTTCTTC.

This clonotype has only a few counts. The genes are TRBV5-1 and TRBJ2-1, with TRBD2 identical over 14 bases. V lost 4 bases and J lost 6; bases outside the gene matches: 9. The CDR3 is 17 residues long. Per germline, CDR1 SGHRS and CDR2 YFSETQ. The DNA of the CDR3 is TGCGCCAGCAGCCCCGGGACTAGCGGGAGCTTTTTCAATGAGCAGTTCTTC. Its translation: CASSPGTSGSFFNEQFF.

The chain couples TRBV14 to TRBJ2-2; no reliable D call. Germline CDR1 and CDR2: SGHDN and FVKESK. The CDR3 runs to 14 residues. V was trimmed by 0 bases and J by 3 bases, leaving 5 bases between them. The CDR3, as DNA: TGTGCCAGCAGCCAAGATTTGGACACCGGGGAGCTGTTTTTT. Its translation: CASSQDLDTGELFF. Looking up the rest from reference TRBV14 and TRBJ2-2 gives the full variable domain: EAGVTQFPSHSVIEKGQTVTLRCDPISGHDNLYWYRRVMGKEIKFLLHFVKESKQDESGMPNNRFLAERTGGTYSTLKVQPAELEDSGVYFCASSQDLDTGELFFGEGSRLTVL.

This clonotype has a handful of counts. The chain links TRBV20-1 to TRBJ2-1; tentatively, D is TRBD1 or TRBD2 (5 bases each). The germline V and J ends were trimmed by 0 bases and 3 bases, with 18 bases remaining between them. The CDR3 is made up of 17 amino acids. Germline V CDR1 and CDR2: DFQATT, SNEGSKA (reference sequence). Here the CDR3 reads CSARDSLGRGRYNEQFF. CDR3 nucleotide sequence: TGCAGTGCTAGAGATTCCTTGGGACGGGGACGCTACAATGAGCAGTTCTTC.

This clonotype was recorded a few times. Mismatch with germline at one junction end may stem from a read error. This chain joins TRBV10-3 and TRBJ2-1, with TRBD1 matching over 8 bases. The CDR3 spans 12 residues. Germline CDR1 is ENHRY and CDR2 is SYGVKD. The CDR3 coding sequence is TGTGCCATCAGTGAGCTAGGACAGGGTACCTCCTTC. It codes for CAISELGQGTSF.

The CDR3 protein is CASSTRDLGYTF. In DNA, the CDR3 is TGTGCCAGCAGCACCCGAGATCTGGGCTACACCTTC. This sequence joins TRBV9 and TRBJ1-2, with D hard to call. The CDR3 covers 12 residues. The V end lost 4 bases, the J end lost 8 bases, and 12 bases lay between the germline ends. CDR1 and CDR2 from the germline V gene are SGDLS and YYNGEE.

This clonotype came up a few times. The chain couples TRBV20-1 to TRBJ2-7; D ambiguous. There are 13 residues in the CDR3. Trimming pared 7 bases from V and 3 bases from J, leaving 16 bases between. CDR1 is DFQATT and CDR2 is SNEGSKA in the germline V gene (reference sequence). The CDR3: CSVNSQRNYEQYV. CDR3 DNA: TGCAGTGTCAACTCACAGAGGAACTACGAGCAGTACGTC.

This clonotype showed up many times. The rearrangement links TRBV12-3 or TRBV12-4 to TRBJ2-4; perhaps TRBD1 as D (5 bases). This CDR3 has 13 amino acids. Trimming pared 5 bases from V and 5 bases from J, leaving 10 bases between. In DNA form, the CDR3 reads TGTGCCAGCAGTCCAGGGTTCCAAAACATTCAGTACTTC. This sequence encodes CASSPGFQNIQYF.

The chain combines TRBV6-2 or TRBV6-3 with TRBJ2-7, with TRBD1 as a possible D gene (6 bases). Trimming left V 6 bases short and J 3 bases short, with 18 bases between. Germline lookup yields CDR1 MNHEY and CDR2 SVGEGT. The CDR3 runs 15 residues. The CDR3 nucleotides read TGTGCCAGCAGCCTCGGGACACCTAGAATCTACGAGCAGTACGTC. Residues: CASSLGTPRIYEQYV.

This clonotype showed up just a few times. The V gene is TRBV5-1, the J gene TRBJ2-3; 16 bases line up with TRBD2. CDR1 and CDR2 from the germline V gene are SGHRS and YFSETQ. The CDR3 loop spans 18 amino acids. V gave up 3 bases and J gave up 10 bases; unmatched junction bases: 14. The CDR3 region is CASSSQPIGTSGREAQYF. CDR3 DNA: TGCGCCAGCAGCTCCCAACCGATAGGGACTAGCGGGAGGGAGGCGCAGTATTTT.